The present entry profiles one T cell receptor (beta chain) with its context. The table lists this clonotype with many counts. What this receptor recognizes is not known. Base qualities are not at hand, and no much larger clone is one base apart. This sample was included in a study of regulatory T cells in long-lasting Graves disease (dated by TCRdb to the early 2020s). Looking at the study overall: Antithyroid drugs had been taken for less than 3 months by newly diagnosed Graves' disease patients. Persistent Graves' disease patients were compared with newly diagnosed Graves' disease patients by peripheral blood TCR sequencing and RNA sequencing. The study took place in China and was registered as a clinical trial. A total of about 33 samples underwent TCR sequencing, from about 13 patients with persistent Graves' disease and some 20 patients with newly diagnosed Graves' disease.

The library was produced with multiplex PCR. TCRdb records Illumina HiSeq 4000 as the sequencer. To build TCR beta libraries, CDR3 regions were amplified by Arm-PCR using iRepertoire HTBI primers. PCR products were gel purified before sequencing. The original methods were these. Gene usage analysis of CDR3 amino acid clonotypes relied on the roughly 60 TRBV and 14 TRBJ segments identified across samples. Filtered high-quality paired reads were merged into contigs using COPE and FqMerger. BLAST was used to align contigs to the IMGT TRBV, TRBD and TRBJ reference genes, and CDR3 was defined following IMGT. Any clonotype with a frequency above 0.1% was classified as a highly expanded clone. Shannon entropy served as the measure of repertoire diversity, while the Gini coefficient captured V-J evenness. A clonotype found in more than one individual was treated as public. Using fastp at Q25 and MiXCR, TCRdb reprocessed the public reads and kept productive beta chains. One record per CDR3 amino acid sequence lists the most common genes and DNA. TCRdb's processing, not the authors' own work, is the source of the V and J calls. The sample yields hundreds of thousands of distinct CDR3 sequences; around 15% were counted once. Of the sample, approximately 25% is held by the ten largest clones.

Points the paper makes about the study in general: Patients with persistent disease shared more public clonotypes (around 2,500) than newly diagnosed patients did (about 970). The small sample size was acknowledged by the authors as a limitation that may reduce accuracy. Compared with newly diagnosed patients, patients with persistent Graves' disease had lower TCR Shannon entropy and fewer highly expanded clones, which suggests clonal expansion. Only peripheral blood was studied, because thyroid tissue, the primary lesion, was inaccessible. Sequencing and analysis were restricted to the TCR beta chain. Preferential use of TRBV28, TRBJ1-2 and TRBJ2-5 was observed in persistent disease, whereas TRBV20-1 and TRBJ2-1 were favored in newly diagnosed disease.

As encoded in the germline V gene, CDR1 is MDHEN while CDR2 is SYDVKM. Cut back by 6 bases and 4 bases, the V and J ends lie 8 bases apart. Inclusive of the bounding cysteine and phenylalanine, the CDR3 is 12 residues long. CDR3 DNA is the only sequence kept; it has 36 bases, read in frame from the first base. The time point label of this sample denotes: newly diagnosed GD, antithyroid drugs for less than 3 months. For both TCR sequencing and RNA sequencing, RNA was extracted from PBMCs in TRIzol. The diagnosis of Graves' disease was made according to American Thyroid Association guidelines. The patients came from an endocrinology department in Xi'an, China. Each patient gave approximately 9 milliliters of peripheral blood, collected in an EDTA anticoagulant tube. PBMCs were isolated by Ficoll Paque Plus density gradient separation without further T cell sorting. RNA quality was checked with an Agilent 2100 Bioanalyzer and agarose gel, and concentration with a NanoDrop 2000.

This sample also appeared in a second study, on T cells in Graves' hyperthyroidism and ophthalmopathy. The second study also describes: Graves' hyperthyroidism was defined as stable when no progression to ophthalmopathy occurred over 18 months of follow-up. Hyperthyroidism patients were newly diagnosed, had a disease duration of under 2 months, and were aged 18 to 65 years. Exclusion was applied to patients with uncontrolled infections, other autoimmune diseases, pregnancy or lactation. Diagnoses were based on clinical symptoms, serum thyroxine and TRAb, thyroid ultrasound and orbital computed tomography. For the first round of RT-PCR on the TCR CDR3, the HTBI primer set was used together with the Qiagen OneStep RT-PCR kit. Most expanded thyroid clonotypes (frequency above 0.001) were also detected in blood, a finding suggesting that blood repertoires may reflect thyroid immune responses. A 13 V-J signature model separated ophthalmopathy from stable hyperthyroidism, with around 90% sensitivity and 81.08% specificity in cross-validation and 80%/75% in testing. In validation, the model predicted progression to ophthalmopathy a median of approximately 6.3 months before onset, with roughly 68% sensitivity and 72.22% specificity. TCR V-J signatures able to tell the groups apart were searched for in a discovery cohort of 90 to 100 patients, of whom more than 40 had Graves' ophthalmopathy and roughly 58 had stable Graves' hyperthyroidism. Whether ophthalmopathy could be predicted prospectively was tested in an independent validation cohort made up of 18 hyperthyroidism patients plus 17 patients who later progressed to ophthalmopathy. The roughly 100 discovery patients were randomly divided into training and test sets at a 7:3 ratio. Thyroid tissue and blood T-cell repertoires from several Graves' hyperthyroidism patients were also compared in the study. After sampling, hyperthyroidism patients received methimazole starting at 30 mg daily, and ophthalmopathy patients received high-dose intravenous methylprednisolone. Libraries were constructed in a second round of multiplex PCR, after which size selection and purification were carried out. Paired-end sequencing of the libraries was performed with 100 bp reads on an Illumina HiSeq2000. SOAPnuke was used to process the raw data, throwing out any read that contained adapters or uncalled bases, had a mean Phred below 15, or lacked an exact constant-primer or identifier match. COPE v1.2.5 was used to merge high-quality paired reads, and clonotypes were defined as unique nucleotide sequences. MiTCR v1.1 was used to align the clonotypes against IMGT TRBV, TRBD and TRBJ reference segments. The analysis included only V-J combinations with a frequency above 0.0001, which together covered around 99% of the repertoires. A TCS score was defined as the ratio between F50 (clonal expansion) and ExV (chaos), using BLOSUM62-based TCRdist between CDR3 peptides within each V-J. Welch's t-statistics and random forest reduced roughly 530 V-J features to roughly 13, which were used in a naive Bayes classifier (R e1071). Sample size was not statistically predetermined, and investigators were not blinded to group allocation. The paper describes TCR Vbeta CDR3 sequencing of 135 peripheral blood samples, made up of some 40 ophthalmopathy patients, 70 to 75 hyperthyroidism patients and some 17 progressor patients.

This receptor chain uses TRBV28 and TRBJ2-3; no confident D gene assignment can be made. Sample: peripheral blood mononuclear cells (PBMCs), taken at new diagnosis, from a patient treated with antithyroid drugs. The receptor's source is a woman aged 35-65 years with Graves disease. Donor details come from another sample of the same person, matched by shared clones. The CDR3 corresponds to CASSLDPDTQYF. The DNA is as follows: TGTGCCAGCAGCTTAGATCCAGATACGCAGTATTTT. The reference TRBV28 and TRBJ2-3 proteins fill in what lies around the CDR3, so the full variable domain reads DVKVTQSSRYLVKRTGEKVFLECVQDMDHENMFWYRQDPGLGLRLIYFSYDVKMKEKGDIPEGYSVSREKKERFSLILESASTNQTSMYLCASSLDPDTQYFGPGTRLTVL.